This TCR beta chain was sequenced in a study of vaccination effects on CD4 cells after COVID-19. On the study more broadly: Participants were vaccinated with two doses of either the BNT162b2 or mRNA-1273 vaccine. Findings and limits, study-wide: Marked contraction was observed in infection-induced and vaccine-induced clones late after vaccination.

The ViraFEST assay expanded antigen-specific CD4+ T cells with viral peptide pools before sequencing. Culturing for more than 9 days preceded CD4+ T cell isolation. Nucleocapsid antibodies were negative in the vaccine recipients, who had never had SARS-CoV-2 infection. PBMC cultures contained approximately 1.8 million cells per well, approximately 11 IU/ml IL-2 and approximately 9.9 ug/ml peptides. On this clone: The antigen is not known.

This CDR3 spans 17 amino acids. The V segment lost 3 bases and the J segment 4 bases; nucleotides outside the gene matches: 5. Germline V lookup: CDR1 LGHDT, CDR2 YNNKEL (reference sequence). Data came from immunoSEQ multiplex PCR; TCRdb stores just in-frame clones and leaves some out. The data hold around 19,000 clones, with about two thirds observed a single time. Material: CD4+ T cells from PBMCs cultured with HCoV-229E spike peptides, obtained before COVID-19 vaccination. The gene calls are TRBV3-1 (or the pseudogene TRBV3-2) and TRBJ2-2, with 13 bases that match TRBD2. This clonotype originated in a human donor who received a COVID-19 vaccine. The CDR3 is CASSQGLAGKITGELFF. CDR3 in DNA: TGTGCCAGCAGCCAGGGACTAGCGGGAAAGATCACCGGGGAGCTGTTTTTT.